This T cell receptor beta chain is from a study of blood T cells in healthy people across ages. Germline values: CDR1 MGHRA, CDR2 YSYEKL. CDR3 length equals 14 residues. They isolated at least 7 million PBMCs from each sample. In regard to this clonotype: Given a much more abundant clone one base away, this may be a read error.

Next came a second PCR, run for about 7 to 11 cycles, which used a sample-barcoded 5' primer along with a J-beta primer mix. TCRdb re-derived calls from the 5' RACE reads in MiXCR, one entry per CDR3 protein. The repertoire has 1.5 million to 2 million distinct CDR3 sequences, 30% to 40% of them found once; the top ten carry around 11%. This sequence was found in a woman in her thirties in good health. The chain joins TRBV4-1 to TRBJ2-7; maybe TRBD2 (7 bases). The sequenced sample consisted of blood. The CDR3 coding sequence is TGCGCCAGCAGCCAAGGAGGGGGGGCCTACGTGCAGTACTTC. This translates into CASSQGGGAYVQYF.